A selection of T cell receptor beta chains follows, all from one sample in a study of blood T cell repertoires in COVID-19. Assay used: immunoSEQ multiplex PCR; TCRdb lists only in-frame clones, some missing. The data show fewer than 700,000 clones, with about 88% seen just once and less than 9.5% held by the top ten. The source material was peripheral blood. These receptors originate from a woman in her forties or fifties with COVID-19, enrolled during active disease. Both conserved end residues are part of each CDR3. The order of the fields is J gene, clone size, D gene, V gene, CDR3 protein, CDR3 DNA. The D gene is left open where the match is weak. The size entry is marked missing in some rows and otherwise reads once, few, many or a size class.

j_gene: TRBJ2-4; abundance: -; d_gene: -; v_gene: TRBV4-2; CDR3aa: CASSQERNIQYF; CDR3nt: TGTGCCAGCAGCCAGGAGCGAAACATTCAGTACTTC
j_gene: TRBJ1-2; abundance: -; d_gene: -; v_gene: TRBV10-2; CDR3aa: CASGDGLYGYTF; CDR3nt: TGCGCCAGCGGAGACGGACTCTATGGCTACACCTTC
j_gene: TRBJ1-2; abundance: -; d_gene: -; v_gene: TRBV19; CDR3aa: CASRGLADYGYTF; CDR3nt: TGTGCCAGTCGGGGTTTGGCCGACTATGGCTACACCTTC
j_gene: TRBJ1-2; abundance: -; d_gene: -; v_gene: TRBV9; CDR3aa: CASSDERGYYGYTF; CDR3nt: TGTGCCAGCAGCGATGAAAGGGGTTATTATGGCTACACCTTC
j_gene: TRBJ1-2; abundance: -; d_gene: -; v_gene: TRBV6-5; CDR3aa: CASSPERLTNYGYTF; CDR3nt: TGTGCCAGCAGCCCCGAACGGTTGACTAACTATGGCTACACCTTC
j_gene: TRBJ2-2; abundance: -; d_gene: TRBD2; v_gene: TRBV7-2; CDR3aa: CASSLAPAGGTGELFF; CDR3nt: TGTGCCAGCAGCTTAGCTCCAGCGGGGGGAACCGGGGAGCTGTTTTTT
j_gene: TRBJ2-6; abundance: -; d_gene: -; v_gene: TRBV27; CDR3aa: CASTSPSSGANVLTF; CDR3nt: TGTGCCAGCACTAGTCCCAGCTCTGGGGCCAACGTCCTGACTTTC
j_gene: TRBJ1-1; abundance: -; d_gene: -; v_gene: TRBV6-1; CDR3aa: CASSEGGDKEAFF; CDR3nt: TGTGCCAGCAGTGAGGGCGGGGATAAGGAAGCTTTCTTT
j_gene: TRBJ2-5; abundance: -; d_gene: -; v_gene: TRBV14; CDR3aa: CASSQDRGQGTQYF; CDR3nt: TGTGCCAGCAGCCAAGACAGGGGCCAAGGGACCCAGTACTTC
j_gene: TRBJ2-7; abundance: -; d_gene: TRBD2; v_gene: TRBV9; CDR3aa: CASSPGLASSYEQYF; CDR3nt: TGTGCCAGCAGCCCCGGACTAGCGTCCTCCTACGAGCAGTACTTC
j_gene: TRBJ1-1; abundance: -; d_gene: -; v_gene: TRBV6-5; CDR3aa: CASSYSAGVPEAFF; CDR3nt: TGTGCCAGCAGTTACTCGGCAGGGGTACCTGAAGCTTTCTTT
j_gene: TRBJ2-5; abundance: -; d_gene: TRBD1; v_gene: TRBV2; CDR3aa: CASSWDRETETQYF; CDR3nt: TGTGCCAGCAGTTGGGACAGGGAAACAGAGACCCAGTACTTC
j_gene: TRBJ2-1; abundance: -; d_gene: TRBD2; v_gene: TRBV28; CDR3aa: CASSRRLATYNEQFF; CDR3nt: TGTGCCAGCAGTCGAAGACTAGCGACATACAATGAGCAGTTCTTC
j_gene: TRBJ1-2; abundance: -; d_gene: -; v_gene: TRBV28; CDR3aa: CAAKGRGARLYGYTF; CDR3nt: TGTGCCGCAAAAGGGCGGGGGGCTCGACTCTATGGCTACACCTTC
j_gene: TRBJ1-1; abundance: -; d_gene: TRBD1; v_gene: TRBV7-2; CDR3aa: CASSAPGQMNTEAFF; CDR3nt: TGTGCCAGCAGCGCGCCGGGACAGATGAACACTGAAGCTTTCTTT
j_gene: TRBJ2-3; abundance: -; d_gene: -; v_gene: TRBV28; CDR3aa: CASLGQTDTQYF; CDR3nt: TGTGCCAGTTTAGGACAGACAGATACGCAGTATTTT
j_gene: TRBJ1-1; abundance: -; d_gene: TRBD1; v_gene: TRBV2; CDR3aa: CASSALGQGVVEAFF; CDR3nt: TGTGCCAGCAGTGCTCTTGGACAGGGAGTTGTAGAAGCTTTCTTT
j_gene: TRBJ2-1; abundance: -; d_gene: -; v_gene: TRBV6-2/TRBV6-3; CDR3aa: CASSYGASYNEQFF; CDR3nt: TGTGCCAGCAGTTACGGGGCCTCCTACAATGAGCAGTTCTTC
j_gene: TRBJ1-1; abundance: once; d_gene: -; v_gene: TRBV28; CDR3aa: CASSLEGTESKEAFF; CDR3nt: TGTGCCAGCAGTTTAGAAGGGACTGAGAGTAAGGAAGCTTTCTTT
j_gene: TRBJ2-7; abundance: -; d_gene: -; v_gene: TRBV28; CDR3aa: CASSLHREIDYEQYF; CDR3nt: TGTGCCAGCAGTTTACACAGAGAAATAGACTACGAGCAGTACTTC
j_gene: TRBJ1-1; abundance: -; d_gene: -; v_gene: TRBV5-1; CDR3aa: CASSFERNTEAFF; CDR3nt: TGCGCCAGCAGCTTTGAGAGGAACACTGAAGCTTTCTTT
j_gene: TRBJ1-4; abundance: -; d_gene: TRBD1; v_gene: TRBV18; CDR3aa: CASSQSGGNDEKLFF; CDR3nt: TGTGCCAGCTCACAATCAGGGGGTAACGATGAAAAACTGTTTTTT
j_gene: TRBJ1-2; abundance: -; d_gene: -; v_gene: TRBV9; CDR3aa: CASSGGQGLAPGGYTF; CDR3nt: TGTGCCAGCAGCGGGGGGCAGGGATTAGCTCCGGGCGGCTACACCTTC
j_gene: TRBJ1-1; abundance: -; d_gene: TRBD1; v_gene: TRBV28; CDR3aa: CASSRPTGPEAFF; CDR3nt: TGTGCCAGCAGTCGACCGACAGGGCCTGAAGCTTTCTTT
j_gene: TRBJ2-2; abundance: -; d_gene: -; v_gene: TRBV21-1; CDR3aa: CASSNSPGGYTGELFF; CDR3nt: TGTGCCAGCAGCAACTCCCCGGGGGGTTACACCGGGGAGCTGTTTTTT
j_gene: TRBJ1-4; abundance: -; d_gene: -; v_gene: TRBV30; CDR3aa: CAWSWGGGTNEKLFF; CDR3nt: TGTGCCTGGAGTTGGGGGGGCGGAACTAATGAAAAACTGTTTTTT
j_gene: TRBJ2-4; abundance: -; d_gene: -; v_gene: TRBV19; CDR3aa: CASSIAAGGLLLAKNIQYF; CDR3nt: TGTGCCAGTAGTATAGCGGCAGGGGGGCTATTACTAGCCAAAAACATTCAGTACTTC
j_gene: TRBJ2-3; abundance: -; d_gene: -; v_gene: TRBV2; CDR3aa: CASSESPRAPDTQYF; CDR3nt: TGTGCCAGCAGTGAGTCCCCCAGGGCTCCAGATACGCAGTATTTT
j_gene: TRBJ2-7; abundance: -; d_gene: TRBD1; v_gene: TRBV13; CDR3aa: CASSQGARNEQYF; CDR3nt: TGTGCCAGCAGCCAGGGGGCGAGGAACGAGCAGTACTTC
j_gene: TRBJ2-1; abundance: -; d_gene: TRBD2; v_gene: TRBV4-2; CDR3aa: CASSQLTTSGGRNEQFF; CDR3nt: TGTGCCAGCAGCCAACTTACGACTAGCGGGGGGCGCAATGAGCAGTTCTTC